Listed below are T cell receptor beta chains from one sample, sequenced in a study of sequential checkpoint blockade in melanoma. TCRdb's copy holds only in-frame clones and misses some; the assay was immunoSEQ multiplex PCR. The table has roughly 9,300 clones, over 75% seen once. The sequences come from CD8+ T cells sorted from blood (inferred from file names), collected from a patient given nivolumab and ipilimumab in sequence. Receptors originate from a human donor with melanoma. CDR3s include the opening cysteine and the closing phenylalanine or tryptophan. Each record gives: D gene, V gene, clone size, J gene, CDR3 DNA, CDR3 protein. D genes are given only for firm matches. Clone size is given for some rows only: seen once, a few or many times, or a class if the clone is expanded.

-	TRBV19	-	TRBJ2-7	TGTGCCAGTAGTATTAGGCCAGGTGGTACCTACGAGCAGTACTTC	CASSIRPGGTYEQYF
TRBD1	TRBV11-2	-	TRBJ2-7	TGTGCCAGCAGCCTCCGGGACAGTTCCTACGAGCAGTACTTC	CASSLRDSSYEQYF
-	TRBV9	-	TRBJ2-1	TGTGCCAGCAGCAGCACATGGAGGCACAATGAGCAGTTCTTC	CASSSTWRHNEQFF
-	TRBV7-9	-	TRBJ1-1	TGTGCCAGCAGCCCCGGACAGAGCGACACTGAAGCTTTCTTT	CASSPGQSDTEAFF
-	TRBV19	-	TRBJ2-7	TGTGCCAGTAGTTACGGGGATCGGCAGTACTTC	CASSYGDRQYF
-	TRBV6-6	-	TRBJ1-6	TGTGCCACCAGACAGGACGGCTCCTATAATTCACCCCTCCACTTT	CATRQDGSYNSPLHF
-	TRBV7-9	medium-sized	TRBJ1-1	TGTGCCAGCAGACGATTAGAAAGAGGCACTGAAGCTTTCTTT	CASRRLERGTEAFF
TRBD1	TRBV10-1	-	TRBJ1-1	TGCGCCAGCAGTGGGCCGGGGGAGCAGGGGGTAGTGGCTGAAGCTTTCTTT	CASSGPGEQGVVAEAFF
TRBD1	TRBV28	-	TRBJ1-5	TGTGCCAGCGAGTCTGGGACAGAAGGGCCAGTGGGCAATCAGCCCCAGCATTTT	CASESGTEGPVGNQPQHF
-	TRBV6-4	-	TRBJ1-2	TGTGCCAGCAGTGTAAACGCTTCCCTCAGGGACACCTTC	CASSVNASLRDTF
TRBD2	TRBV7-8	-	TRBJ2-7	TGTGCCAGCAGCGTACCAAGCGGGGGGGTATCCTACGAGCAGTACTTC	CASSVPSGGVSYEQYF
TRBD1	TRBV10-3	-	TRBJ2-7	TGTGCCATCAGTGAGTCCACAGGGGAAGAGCAGTACTTC	CAISESTGEEQYF
TRBD1	TRBV7-8	-	TRBJ1-4	TGTGCCAGCAGCCCGCGGGACAGGAATGAAAAACTGTTTTTT	CASSPRDRNEKLFF
TRBD2	TRBV27	-	TRBJ2-7	TGTGCCAGCAGTTTAGAAGAGCGGGGGGTTGACGAGCAGTACTTC	CASSLEERGVDEQYF
-	TRBV7-9	-	TRBJ1-2	TGTGCCAGCAGCTTAACGAGGACCGGGACAATTAATGGCTACACCTTC	CASSLTRTGTINGYTF
-	TRBV9	-	TRBJ1-3	TGTGCCAGCAGCGTAGTGGCAGGTACGAGCTCTGGAAACACCATATATTTT	CASSVVAGTSSGNTIYF
-	TRBV7-3	-	TRBJ2-6	TGTGCCAGCAGCTTAATTCCTTATCCCTCTCTTGGGGCCAACGTCCTGACTTTC	CASSLIPYPSLGANVLTF
-	TRBV27	-	TRBJ2-7	TGTGCCAGCAGTCTAACAGGGTACCACGAGCAGTACTTC	CASSLTGYHEQYF
TRBD1	TRBV27	-	TRBJ1-1	TGTGCCAGCAGTTTAAGTAGCAGGGGGCTGACTGAAGCTTTCTTT	CASSLSSRGLTEAFF
TRBD1	TRBV9	-	TRBJ2-7	TGTGCCAGCAGCGTAGCCCCCGGACAGGGAACCTACGAGCAGTACTTC	CASSVAPGQGTYEQYF
-	TRBV10-3	-	TRBJ2-7	TGTGCCATCAGTGTTGACAAAGCCTACGAGCAGTACTTC	CAISVDKAYEQYF
-	TRBV5-1	medium-sized	TRBJ2-7	TGCGCCAGCAGCTTGACGAGGAACGAGCAGTACTTC	CASSLTRNEQYF
TRBD1	TRBV2	-	TRBJ1-3	TGTGCCAAACAGGGGGCGCCTGGAAACACCATATATTTT	CAKQGAPGNTIYF
-	TRBV2	-	TRBJ1-4	TGTGCCAGCAGGCCAGGGGAGCAAACTAATGAAAAACTGTTTTTT	CASRPGEQTNEKLFF
-	TRBV6-1	-	TRBJ1-6	TGTGCCAGCAATATCAGGGATCGGAATTCACCCCTCCACTTT	CASNIRDRNSPLHF
-	TRBV19	-	TRBJ2-6	TGTGCCAGTAACAAGGGAGAGTCTGGGGCCAACGTCCTGACTTTC	CASNKGESGANVLTF
-	TRBV6-5	-	TRBJ1-4	TGTGCCAGCAGCGGGGTTGCTAATGAAAAACTGTTTTTT	CASSGVANEKLFF
-	TRBV4-1	-	TRBJ1-1	TGCGCCAGCAGCCAAGACGGGGAGGTGGGAACTGAAGCTTTCTTT	CASSQDGEVGTEAFF
TRBD1	TRBV5-1	-	TRBJ2-7	TGCGCCAGCAGCTTGGGGACAGGGAACTACGAGCAGTACTTC	CASSLGTGNYEQYF
TRBD1	TRBV9	-	TRBJ2-7	TGTGCCAGCAGCGTAGTTAGCAGGGGGCTGAGGGAGCAGTACTTC	CASSVVSRGLREQYF
-	TRBV28	-	TRBJ1-5	TGTGCCAGCAGTTCCCCCGCTATCACCAAGCGCAGCAATCAGCCCCAGCATTTT	CASSSPAITKRSNQPQHF